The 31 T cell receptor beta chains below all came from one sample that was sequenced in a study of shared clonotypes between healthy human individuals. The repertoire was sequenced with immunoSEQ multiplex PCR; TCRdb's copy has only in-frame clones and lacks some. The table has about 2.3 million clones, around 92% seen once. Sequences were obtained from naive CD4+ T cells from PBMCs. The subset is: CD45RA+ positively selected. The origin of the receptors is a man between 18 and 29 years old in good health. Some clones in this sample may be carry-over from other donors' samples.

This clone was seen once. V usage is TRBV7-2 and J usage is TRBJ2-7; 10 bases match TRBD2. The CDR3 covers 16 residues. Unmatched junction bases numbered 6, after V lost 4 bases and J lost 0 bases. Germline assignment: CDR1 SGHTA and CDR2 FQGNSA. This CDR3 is CASSSGTSESSYEQYF. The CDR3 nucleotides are TGTGCCAGCAGCTCAGGGACTAGCGAGAGCTCCTACGAGCAGTACTTC.

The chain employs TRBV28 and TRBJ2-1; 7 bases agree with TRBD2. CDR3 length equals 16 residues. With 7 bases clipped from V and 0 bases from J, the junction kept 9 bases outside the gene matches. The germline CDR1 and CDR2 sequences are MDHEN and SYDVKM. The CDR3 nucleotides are TGTGCCAGCAATCTAGCGGCAAGAAGCTCCTACAATGAGCAGTTCTTC. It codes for CASNLAARSSYNEQFF.

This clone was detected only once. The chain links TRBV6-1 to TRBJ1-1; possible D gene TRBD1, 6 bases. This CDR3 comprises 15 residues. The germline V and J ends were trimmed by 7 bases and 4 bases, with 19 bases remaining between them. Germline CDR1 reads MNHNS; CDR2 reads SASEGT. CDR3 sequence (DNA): TGTGCCAGCATCCCCCGGGGGGGGCTGGGCACTGAAGCTTTCTTT. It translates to CASIPRGGLGTEAFF.

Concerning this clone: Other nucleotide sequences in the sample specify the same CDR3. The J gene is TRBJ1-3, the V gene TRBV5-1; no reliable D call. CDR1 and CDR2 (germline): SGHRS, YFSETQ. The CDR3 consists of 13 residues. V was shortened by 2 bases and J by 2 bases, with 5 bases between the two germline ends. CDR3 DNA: TGCGCCAGCAGCTTATCCCCTGGAAACACCATATATTTT. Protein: CASSLSPGNTIYF.

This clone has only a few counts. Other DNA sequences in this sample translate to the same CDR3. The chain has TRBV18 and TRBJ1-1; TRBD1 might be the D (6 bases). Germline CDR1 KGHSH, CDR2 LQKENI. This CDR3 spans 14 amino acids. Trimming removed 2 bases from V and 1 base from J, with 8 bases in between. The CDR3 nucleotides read TGTGCCAGCTCACCAGGACAGTCGAACACTGAAGCTTTCTTT. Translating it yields CASSPGQSNTEAFF.

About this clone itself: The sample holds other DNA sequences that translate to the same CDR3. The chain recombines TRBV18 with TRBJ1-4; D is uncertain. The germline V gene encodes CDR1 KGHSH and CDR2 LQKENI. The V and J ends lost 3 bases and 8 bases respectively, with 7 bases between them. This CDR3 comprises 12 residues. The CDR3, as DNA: TGTGCCAGCTCACCTGAAGGAGAAAAACTGTTTTTT. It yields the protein CASSPEGEKLFF.

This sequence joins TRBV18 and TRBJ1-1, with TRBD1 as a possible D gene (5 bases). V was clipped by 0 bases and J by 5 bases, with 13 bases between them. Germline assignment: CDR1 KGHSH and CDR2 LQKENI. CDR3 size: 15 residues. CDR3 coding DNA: TGTGCCAGCTCACCACCGAATAGGGGTGAAACTGAAGCTTTCTTT. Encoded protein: CASSPPNRGETEAFF.

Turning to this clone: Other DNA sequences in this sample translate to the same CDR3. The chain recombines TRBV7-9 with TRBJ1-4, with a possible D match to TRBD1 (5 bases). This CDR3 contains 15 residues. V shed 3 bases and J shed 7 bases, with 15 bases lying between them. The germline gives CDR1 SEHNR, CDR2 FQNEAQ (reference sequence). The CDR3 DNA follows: TGTGCCAGCAGCTTGGTTGGAGGGGTGGGTGAAAAACTGTTTTTT. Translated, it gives CASSLVGGVGEKLFF.

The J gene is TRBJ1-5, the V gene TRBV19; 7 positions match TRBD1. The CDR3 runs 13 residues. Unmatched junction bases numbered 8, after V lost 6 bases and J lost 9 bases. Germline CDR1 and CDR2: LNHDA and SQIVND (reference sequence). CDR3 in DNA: TGTGCCAGTAGCTCCACAGGGGTGGGGCCCCAGCATTTT. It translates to CASSSTGVGPQHF.

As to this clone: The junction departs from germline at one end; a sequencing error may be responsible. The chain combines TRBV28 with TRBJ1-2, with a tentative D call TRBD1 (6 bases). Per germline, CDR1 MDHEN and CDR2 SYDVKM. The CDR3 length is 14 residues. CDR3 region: CAGGSSTGYYGYTF. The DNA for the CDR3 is TGTGCCGGCGGATCCTCTACAGGGTACTACGGCTACACCTTC.

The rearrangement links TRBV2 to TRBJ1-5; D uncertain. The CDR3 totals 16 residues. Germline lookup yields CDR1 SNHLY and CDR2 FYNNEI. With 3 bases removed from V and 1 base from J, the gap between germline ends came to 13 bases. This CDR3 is CASSEAPFRSNQPQHF. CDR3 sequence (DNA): TGTGCCAGCAGTGAGGCCCCCTTCCGGAGCAATCAGCCCCAGCATTTT.

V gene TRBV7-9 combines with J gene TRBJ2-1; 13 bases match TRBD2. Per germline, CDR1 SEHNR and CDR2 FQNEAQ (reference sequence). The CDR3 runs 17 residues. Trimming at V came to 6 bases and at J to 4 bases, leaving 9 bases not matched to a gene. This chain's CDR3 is CASRRGTSGTIYNEQFF. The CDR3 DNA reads TGTGCCAGCAGGAGAGGGACTAGCGGGACCATATACAATGAGCAGTTCTTC.

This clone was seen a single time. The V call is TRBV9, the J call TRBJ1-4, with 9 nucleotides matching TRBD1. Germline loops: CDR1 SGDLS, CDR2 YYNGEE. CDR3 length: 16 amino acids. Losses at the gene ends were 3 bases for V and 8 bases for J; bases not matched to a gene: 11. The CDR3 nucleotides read TGTGCCAGCAGCGGTCCGGGACAGGGTTTGGCAGAAAAACTGTTTTTT. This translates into CASSGPGQGLAEKLFF.

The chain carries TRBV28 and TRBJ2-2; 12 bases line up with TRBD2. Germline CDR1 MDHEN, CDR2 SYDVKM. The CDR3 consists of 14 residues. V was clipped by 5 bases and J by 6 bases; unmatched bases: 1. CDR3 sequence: CASSRLAGAGELFF. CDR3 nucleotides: TGTGCCAGCAGTCGACTAGCGGGAGCCGGGGAGCTGTTTTTT.

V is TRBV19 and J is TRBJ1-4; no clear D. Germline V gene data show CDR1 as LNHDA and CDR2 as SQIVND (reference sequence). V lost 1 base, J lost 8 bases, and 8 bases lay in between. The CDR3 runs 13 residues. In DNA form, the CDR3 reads TGTGCCAGTAGTATAGGACGGGAAGAAAAACTGTTTTTT. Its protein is CASSIGREEKLFF.

CDR3 nucleotides: TGTGCCAGCCCCCCACGATTAGGAGGCACTGAAGCTTTCTTT. Encoded protein: CASPPRLGGTEAFF. V and J are TRBV28 and TRBJ1-1, with D unresolved. The CDR3 loop spans 14 amino acids. The V end was cut by 8 bases, the J end by 4 bases, with 17 bases between. From germline, CDR1 is MDHEN and CDR2 SYDVKM.

The CDR3 protein is CSAAGAPEQYF. As DNA, the CDR3 is TGCAGTGCGGCAGGGGCCCCCGAGCAGTACTTC. The chain combines TRBV20-1 with TRBJ2-7, with D maybe TRBD1 (6 bases). This CDR3 is 11 amino acids long. CDR1 DFQATT and CDR2 SNEGSKA come from the germline V gene (reference sequence). V lost 6 bases to trimming and J lost 6 bases, with 12 bases between them.

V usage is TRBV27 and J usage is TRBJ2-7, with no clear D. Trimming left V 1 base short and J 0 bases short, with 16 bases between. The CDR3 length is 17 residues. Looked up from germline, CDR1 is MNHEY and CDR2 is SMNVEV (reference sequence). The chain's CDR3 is CASSLFGGTDSSYEQYF. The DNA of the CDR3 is TGTGCCAGCAGTTTATTCGGCGGAACAGACTCCTCCTACGAGCAGTACTTC.

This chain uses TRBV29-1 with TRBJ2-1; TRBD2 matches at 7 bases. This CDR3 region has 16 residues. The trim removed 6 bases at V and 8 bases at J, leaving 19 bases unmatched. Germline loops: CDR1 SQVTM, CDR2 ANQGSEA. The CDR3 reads CSVYGLAGVSGHEQFF. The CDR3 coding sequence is TGCAGCGTCTATGGGTTAGCGGGCGTGAGCGGGCATGAGCAGTTCTTC.

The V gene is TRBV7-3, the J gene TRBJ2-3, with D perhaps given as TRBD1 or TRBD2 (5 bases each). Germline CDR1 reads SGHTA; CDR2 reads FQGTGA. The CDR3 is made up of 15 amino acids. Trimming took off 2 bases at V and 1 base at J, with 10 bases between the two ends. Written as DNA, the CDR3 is TGTGCCAGCAGCTTATGGGGGACCCGCACAGATACGCAGTATTTT. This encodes CASSLWGTRTDTQYF.

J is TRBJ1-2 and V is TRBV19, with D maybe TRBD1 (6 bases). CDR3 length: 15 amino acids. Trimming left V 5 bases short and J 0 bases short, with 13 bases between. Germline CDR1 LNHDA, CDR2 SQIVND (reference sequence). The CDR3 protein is CASSPRTASNYGYTF. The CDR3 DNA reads TGTGCCAGTAGTCCAAGGACAGCGTCTAACTATGGCTACACCTTC.

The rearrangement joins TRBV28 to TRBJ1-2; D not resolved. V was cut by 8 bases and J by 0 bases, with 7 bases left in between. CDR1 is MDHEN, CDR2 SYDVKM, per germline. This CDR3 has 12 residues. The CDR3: CASYDSNYGYTF. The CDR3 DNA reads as TGTGCCAGCTACGACTCTAACTATGGCTACACCTTC.

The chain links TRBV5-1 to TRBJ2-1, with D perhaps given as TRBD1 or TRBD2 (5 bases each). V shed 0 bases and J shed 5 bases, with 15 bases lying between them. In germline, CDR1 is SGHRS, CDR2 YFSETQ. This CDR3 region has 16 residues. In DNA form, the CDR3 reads TGCGCCAGCAGCTTGGCGTCCGGGGCCTGGGACAATGAGCAGTTCTTC. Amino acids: CASSLASGAWDNEQFF.

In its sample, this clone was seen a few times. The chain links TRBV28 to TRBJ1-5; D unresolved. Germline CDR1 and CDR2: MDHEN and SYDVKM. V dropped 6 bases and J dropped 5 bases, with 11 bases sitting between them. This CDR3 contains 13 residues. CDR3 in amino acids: CASRSGPYQPQHF. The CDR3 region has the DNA TGTGCCAGCAGATCTGGGCCTTATCAGCCCCAGCATTTT.

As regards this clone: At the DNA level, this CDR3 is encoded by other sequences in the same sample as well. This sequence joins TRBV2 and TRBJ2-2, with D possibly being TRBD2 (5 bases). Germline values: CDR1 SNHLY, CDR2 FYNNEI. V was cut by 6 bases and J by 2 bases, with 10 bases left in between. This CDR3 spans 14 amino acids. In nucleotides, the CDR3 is TGTGCCAGCAGGGGGAGTGTTAACACCGGGGAGCTGTTTTTT. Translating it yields CASRGSVNTGELFF.

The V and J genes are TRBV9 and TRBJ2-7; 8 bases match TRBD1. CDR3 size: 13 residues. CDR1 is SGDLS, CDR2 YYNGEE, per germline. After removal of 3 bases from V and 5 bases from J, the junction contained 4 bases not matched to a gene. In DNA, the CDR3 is TGTGCCAGCAGCGACAGGGGGTTAGACGAGCAGTACTTC. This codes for CASSDRGLDEQYF.

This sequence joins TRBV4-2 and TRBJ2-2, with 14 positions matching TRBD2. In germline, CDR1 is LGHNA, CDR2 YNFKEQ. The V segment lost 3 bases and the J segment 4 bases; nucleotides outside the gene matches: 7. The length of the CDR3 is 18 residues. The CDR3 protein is CASSQGGLAGVGTGELFF. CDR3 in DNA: TGTGCCAGCAGCCAGGGGGGACTAGCGGGAGTTGGCACCGGGGAGCTGTTTTTT.

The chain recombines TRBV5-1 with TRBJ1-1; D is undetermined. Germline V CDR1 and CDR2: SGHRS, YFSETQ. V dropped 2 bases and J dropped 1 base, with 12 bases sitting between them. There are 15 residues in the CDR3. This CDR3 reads CASSFSGGGNTEAFF. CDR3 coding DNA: TGCGCCAGCAGCTTCTCCGGCGGCGGGAACACTGAAGCTTTCTTT.

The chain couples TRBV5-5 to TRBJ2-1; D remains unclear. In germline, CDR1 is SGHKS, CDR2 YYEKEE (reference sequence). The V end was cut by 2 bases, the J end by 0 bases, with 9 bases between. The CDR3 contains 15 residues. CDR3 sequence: CASSLSASSYNEQFF. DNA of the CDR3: TGTGCCAGCAGCTTAAGCGCGAGCTCCTACAATGAGCAGTTCTTC.

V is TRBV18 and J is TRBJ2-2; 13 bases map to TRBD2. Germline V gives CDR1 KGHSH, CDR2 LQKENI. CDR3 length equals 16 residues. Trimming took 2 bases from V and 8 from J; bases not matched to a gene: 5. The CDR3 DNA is TGTGCCAGCTCACCATTGAGACTAGCGGGAGGAGGGGAGCTGTTTTTT. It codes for CASSPLRLAGGGELFF.

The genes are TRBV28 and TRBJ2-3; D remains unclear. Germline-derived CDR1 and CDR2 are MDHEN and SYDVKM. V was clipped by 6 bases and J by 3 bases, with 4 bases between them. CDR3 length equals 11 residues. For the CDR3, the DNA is TGTGCCAGCAGGTTTACAGATACGCAGTATTTT. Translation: CASRFTDTQYF.